The 2 T cell receptor beta chains in this list originate from one sample, sequenced in a study of cytomegalovirus exposure and HLA in healthy donors. Use of 60 Vbeta and 13 Jbeta primers characterized the PCR. Profiling relied on immunoSEQ multiplex PCR, and the TCRdb table lists in-frame clones only, not all of them. Here the sample spans 150,000 or so clones, about 80% being singletons. The specimen sequenced was PBMCs. The source is a man aged 30-40 years in good health and CMV-seropositive.

The V and J genes are TRBV29-1 and TRBJ2-6; 14 bases are a match to TRBD2. In germline, CDR1 is SQVTM, CDR2 ANQGSEA. The V segment lost 5 bases and the J segment 4 bases; nucleotides outside the gene matches: 4. The CDR3 has 16 amino acids. DNA for the CDR3: TGCAGCGTTACGGGACTAGCGGGAGCCGGGGCCAACGTCCTGACTTTC. This gives the protein CSVTGLAGAGANVLTF.

The rearrangement links TRBV4-1 to TRBJ2-7; 8 nucleotides line up with TRBD1. Germline V CDR1 and CDR2: MGHRA, YSYEKL. Germline trimming cut 0 bases from V and 7 bases from J; bases unmatched to any gene: 5. The CDR3 extends over 14 amino acids. DNA of the CDR3: TGCGCCAGCAGCCAAGAGGGTGACAGGGGAGAGCAGTACTTC. Translated: CASSQEGDRGEQYF.